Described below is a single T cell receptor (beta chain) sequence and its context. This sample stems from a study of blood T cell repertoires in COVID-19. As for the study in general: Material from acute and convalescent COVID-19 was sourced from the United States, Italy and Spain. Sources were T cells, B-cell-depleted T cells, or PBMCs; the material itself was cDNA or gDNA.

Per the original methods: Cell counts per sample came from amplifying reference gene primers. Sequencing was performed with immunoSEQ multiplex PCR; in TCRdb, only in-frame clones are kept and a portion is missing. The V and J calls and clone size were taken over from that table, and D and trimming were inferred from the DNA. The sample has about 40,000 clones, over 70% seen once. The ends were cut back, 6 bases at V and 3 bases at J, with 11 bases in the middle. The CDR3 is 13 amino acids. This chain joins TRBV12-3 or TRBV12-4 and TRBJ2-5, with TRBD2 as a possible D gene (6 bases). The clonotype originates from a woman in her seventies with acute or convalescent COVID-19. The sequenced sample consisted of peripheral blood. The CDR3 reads CASRRDSEETQYF. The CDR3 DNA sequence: TGTGCCAGCAGACGGGACTCCGAAGAGACCCAGTACTTC.